Below, 8 T cell receptor beta chains from the same sample are listed, as sequenced in a study of Ad26.COV2.S vaccination and SARS-CoV-2 variants. Generated by immunoSEQ multiplex PCR, the TCRdb table keeps only in-frame clones and is missing some. This table has around 7,000 clones, over 80% appearing once. This sample comprised peripheral blood, obtained after recovery from COVID-19. The receptors were sampled from a human donor who had recovered from COVID-19.

This clone has only one observation. This chain connects TRBV2 to TRBJ2-1, with D unclear. In germline, CDR1 is SNHLY, CDR2 FYNNEI. The CDR3 totals 16 residues. V lost 4 bases, J lost 0 bases, and 13 bases lay in between. In nucleotides, the CDR3 is TGTGCCAGCAGTGGAACAGCGTCGAGCTCCTACAATGAGCAGTTCTTC. Translating gives CASSGTASSSYNEQFF. The complete variable domain, with remaining parts taken from reference TRBV2 and TRBJ2-1, reads EPEVTQTPSHQVTQMGQEVILRCVPISNHLYFYWYRQILGQKVEFLVSFYNNEISEKSEIFDDQFSVERPDGSNFTLKIRSTKLEDSAMYFCASSGTASSSYNEQFFGPGTRLTVL.

The V and J genes are TRBV4-3 and TRBJ2-1, with 10 bases that match TRBD2. V gave up 4 bases and J gave up 3 bases; unmatched junction bases: 3. The V gene's germline CDR1 is LGHNA and CDR2 YSLEER. The CDR3 is 15 residues long. The CDR3 DNA reads as TGCGCCAGCAGCCGGACTAGCGGACTCTACAATGAGCAGTTCTTC. Its translation is CASSRTSGLYNEQFF.

The chain is built from TRBV7-2 and TRBJ2-3, with D perhaps being TRBD1 or TRBD2 (5 bases each). The CDR3 spans 14 residues. The germline CDR1 and CDR2 sequences are SGHTA and FQGNSA. V lost 3 bases, J lost 2 bases, and 9 bases lay in between. Here the CDR3 reads CASSLGTVTDTQYF. The DNA for the CDR3 is TGTGCCAGCAGCTTGGGGACGGTCACAGATACGCAGTATTTT.

This clone has just a few counts. The chain is built from TRBV5-4 and TRBJ1-2; tentatively, D is TRBD1 (5 bases). The germline V gene encodes CDR1 SGHNT and CDR2 YYREEE (reference sequence). V lost 3 bases to trimming and J lost 2 bases, with 11 bases between them. The CDR3 runs 14 residues. CDR3 in DNA: TGTGCCAGCAGCTCTTTGACAGTAAACTATGGCTACACCTTC. Protein sequence: CASSSLTVNYGYTF. Combining the CDR3 with reference TRBV5-4 and TRBJ1-2 gives the whole variable domain ETGVTQSPTHLIKTRGQQVTLRCSSQSGHNTVSWYQQALGQGPQFIFQYYREEENGRGNFPPRFSGLQFPNYSSELNVNALELDDSALYLCASSSLTVNYGYTFGSGTRLTVV.

This chain uses TRBV10-3 with TRBJ2-4, with TRBD1 matching 7 bases. After removal of 4 bases from V and 8 bases from J, the junction contained 8 bases not matched to a gene. The CDR3 is 14 amino acids. CDR1 is ENHRY and CDR2 is SYGVKD in the germline V gene. This CDR3 is CAISVGDRWDIQYF. In DNA form, the CDR3 reads TGTGCCATCAGTGTTGGGGACAGATGGGACATTCAGTACTTC.

V and J are TRBV27 and TRBJ2-5; 8 bases map to TRBD2. The ends lost 4 bases at V and 3 bases at J; junction bases unmatched: 7. The CDR3 consists of 15 residues. Germline loops: CDR1 MNHEY, CDR2 SMNVEV (reference sequence). Written as DNA, the CDR3 is TGTGCCAGCAGTTATGTAGCGGGACGGGAAGAGACCCAGTACTTC. This sequence encodes CASSYVAGREETQYF.

In its sample, this clone was seen once. The junction shows a germline mismatch at one end, possibly a read error. The chain has TRBV14 and TRBJ1-3; D ambiguous. The CDR3 length is 12 residues. The germline V gene encodes CDR1 SGHDN and CDR2 FVKESK. The CDR3 sequence is CASSRSGSTIYF. In DNA, the CDR3 is TGTGCCAGCAGCCGCTCTGGAAGCACCATATATTTT.

CDR3 loop: CATSGGQRGNNQPQHF. The CDR3 coding sequence is TGTGCCACCAGTGGTGGACAACGGGGAAACAATCAGCCCCAGCATTTT. This chain links TRBV24-1 with TRBJ1-5; D may be TRBD1 (5 bases). CDR1 is KGHDR, CDR2 SFDVKD, per germline. The CDR3 loop spans 16 amino acids. Trimming took off 5 bases at V and 3 bases at J, with 16 bases between the two ends.